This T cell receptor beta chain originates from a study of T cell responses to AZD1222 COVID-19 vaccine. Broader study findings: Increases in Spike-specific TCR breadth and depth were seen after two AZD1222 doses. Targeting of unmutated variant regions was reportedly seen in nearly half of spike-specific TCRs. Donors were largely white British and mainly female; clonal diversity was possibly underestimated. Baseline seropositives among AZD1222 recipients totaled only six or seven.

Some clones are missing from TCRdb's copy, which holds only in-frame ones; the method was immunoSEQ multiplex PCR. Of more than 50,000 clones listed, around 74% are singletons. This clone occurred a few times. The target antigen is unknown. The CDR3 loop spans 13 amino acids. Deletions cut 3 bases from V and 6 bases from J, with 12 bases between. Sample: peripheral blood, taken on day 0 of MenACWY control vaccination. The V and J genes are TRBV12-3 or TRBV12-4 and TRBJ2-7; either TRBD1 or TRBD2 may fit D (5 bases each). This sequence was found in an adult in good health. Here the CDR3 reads CASSLGVKGEQYF. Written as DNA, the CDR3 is TGTGCCAGCAGTTTGGGGGTGAAAGGCGAGCAGTACTTC.